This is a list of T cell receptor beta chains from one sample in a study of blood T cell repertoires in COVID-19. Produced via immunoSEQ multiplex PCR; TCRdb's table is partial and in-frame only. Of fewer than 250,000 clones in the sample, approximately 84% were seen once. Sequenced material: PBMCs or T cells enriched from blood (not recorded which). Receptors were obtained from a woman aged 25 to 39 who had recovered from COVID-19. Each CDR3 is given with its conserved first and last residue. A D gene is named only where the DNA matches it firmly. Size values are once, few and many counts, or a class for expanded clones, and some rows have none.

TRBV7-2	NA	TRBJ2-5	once	CASSYQASAQETQYF	TGTGCCAGCAGCTATCAAGCCAGCGCCCAAGAGACCCAGTACTTC
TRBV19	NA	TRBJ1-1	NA	CASSISRGTEAFF	TGTGCCAGTAGTATTTCAAGGGGCACTGAAGCTTTCTTT
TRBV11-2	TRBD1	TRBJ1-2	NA	CASSPHGTGLSYTF	TGTGCCAGCAGCCCGCATGGGACAGGGCTAAGCTACACCTTC
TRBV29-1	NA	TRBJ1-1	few	CSGGGGNTEAFF	TGCAGCGGCGGCGGGGGGAACACTGAAGCTTTCTTT
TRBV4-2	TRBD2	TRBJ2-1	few	CASSSAAGGRMAYNEQFF	TGTGCCAGCAGCTCCGCGGCGGGAGGGAGAATGGCCTACAATGAGCAGTTCTTC
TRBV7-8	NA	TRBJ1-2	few	CASSLESGPGYTF	TGTGCCAGCAGCTTAGAATCAGGGCCCGGCTACACCTTC
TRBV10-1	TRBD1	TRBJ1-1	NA	CASSSGGRNTEAFF	TGCGCCAGCAGTTCAGGGGGCAGGAACACTGAAGCTTTCTTT
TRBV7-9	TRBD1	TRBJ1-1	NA	CASSFPILQGTEAFF	TGTGCCAGCAGCTTCCCGATACTACAGGGGACTGAAGCTTTCTTT
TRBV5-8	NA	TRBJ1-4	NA	CASSLAVAVDEKLFF	TGTGCCAGCAGCTTGGCGGTCGCGGTGGATGAAAAACTGTTTTTT
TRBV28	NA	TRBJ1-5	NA	CASAYRGASNQPQHF	TGTGCCAGCGCCTATCGGGGTGCGAGCAATCAGCCCCAGCATTTT
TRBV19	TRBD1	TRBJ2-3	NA	CASSIETGVASDTQYF	TGTGCCAGTAGTATAGAGACAGGGGTGGCGTCAGATACGCAGTATTTT
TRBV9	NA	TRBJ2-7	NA	CASSPEGQGVKEQYF	TGTGCCAGCAGCCCGGAGGGGCAGGGGGTAAAAGAGCAGTACTTC
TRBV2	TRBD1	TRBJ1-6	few	CASRATRQGEGGGTLHF	TGTGCCAGCAGAGCTACCAGACAGGGAGAAGGAGGGGGCACCCTCCACTTT
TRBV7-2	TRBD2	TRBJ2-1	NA	CASSLGLAGSGSYNEQFF	TGTGCCAGCAGCTTAGGACTAGCGGGGTCGGGCTCCTACAATGAGCAGTTCTTC
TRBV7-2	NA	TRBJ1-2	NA	CASSLIQQPYGYTF	TGTGCCAGCAGCTTAATACAACAGCCCTATGGCTACACCTTC
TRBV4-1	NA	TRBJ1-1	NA	CASSQVKTPNTEAFF	TGCGCCAGCAGCCAAGTTAAGACACCGAACACTGAAGCTTTCTTT
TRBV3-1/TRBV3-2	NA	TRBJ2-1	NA	CASSAGTEQFF	TGTGCCAGCAGCGCCGGGACAGAGCAGTTCTTC
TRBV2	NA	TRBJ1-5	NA	CASSKMGLSAGQPQHF	TGTGCCAGCAGTAAAATGGGCCTCTCAGCCGGTCAGCCCCAGCATTTT
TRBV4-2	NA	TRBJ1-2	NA	CASSPPLGSGYTF	TGTGCCAGCAGCCCCCCGTTGGGGAGCGGCTACACCTTC
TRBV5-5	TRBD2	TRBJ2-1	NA	CASSLVLAGSREQFF	TGTGCCAGCAGCTTGGTACTAGCGGGGTCGCGTGAGCAGTTCTTC
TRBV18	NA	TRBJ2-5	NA	CASSPGQKETQYF	TGTGCCAGCTCACCCGGACAGAAAGAGACCCAGTACTTC
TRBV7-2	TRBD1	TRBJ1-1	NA	CASSSTGTGGLEAFF	TGTGCCAGCAGCTCGACCGGGACAGGGGGGCTTGAAGCTTTCTTT
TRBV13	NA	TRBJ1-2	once	CASSRGINYGYTF	TGTGCCAGCAGCAGAGGGATTAACTATGGCTACACCTTC
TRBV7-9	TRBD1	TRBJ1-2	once	CASSSGQGYGYTF	TGTGCCAGCAGCTCGGGACAGGGGTATGGCTACACCTTC
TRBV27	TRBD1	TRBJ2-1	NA	CASSLPEQGRFSYNEQFF	TGTGCCAGCAGTTTACCCGAACAGGGGCGTTTCTCCTACAATGAGCAGTTCTTC
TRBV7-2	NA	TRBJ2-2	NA	CASSLWGENTGELFF	TGTGCCAGCAGCTTATGGGGAGAGAACACCGGGGAGCTGTTTTTT
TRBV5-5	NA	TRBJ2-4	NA	CASSLAIGSKTKNIQYF	TGTGCCAGCAGCTTGGCCATCGGGAGCAAAACCAAAAACATTCAGTACTTC